A single sample gave rise to the 22 T cell receptor beta chains below, sequenced in a study of T cells in localized non-small cell lung cancer. Here immunoSEQ multiplex PCR was the method, and the copy in TCRdb shows in-frame clones only, minus some. This sample carries some 64,000 clones, about four fifths of them seen once, and the ten largest clones take just over 4.5%. The material was PBMCs, obtained before any cancer treatment. These receptors were taken from a man aged 40 to 69 with stage II lung adenocarcinoma.

The J gene is TRBJ2-2, the V gene TRBV19; the match to TRBD1 covers 7 bases. V lost 9 bases and J lost 5; bases outside the gene matches: 12. CDR1 and CDR2 (germline): LNHDA, SQIVND (reference sequence). The CDR3 extends over 15 amino acids. Here the CDR3 DNA reads TGTGCCAGCGCGTACCGGGACAGTTTGACCGGGGAGCTGTTTTTT. Translated: CASAYRDSLTGELFF.

The chain links TRBV5-1 to TRBJ1-1; TRBD1 matches 7 bases. This CDR3 region has 14 residues. J gave up 1 base and V 5 bases, and 5 bases lay outside the gene matches. Germline V gives CDR1 SGHRS, CDR2 YFSETQ. The CDR3 nucleotides read TGCGCCAGCAGGGCCGGGACAGCGAACACTGAAGCTTTCTTT. It is translated as CASRAGTANTEAFF.

The chain couples TRBV18 to TRBJ1-2, with D hard to call. With 2 bases removed from V and 6 bases from J, the gap between germline ends came to 4 bases. Germline V gives CDR1 KGHSH, CDR2 LQKENI. The CDR3 is 11 residues long. In nucleotides, the CDR3 is TGTGCCAGCTCACCAGGGAATGGCTACACCTTC. Translated, it gives CASSPGNGYTF.

This sequence joins TRBV5-1 and TRBJ2-3; 14 nucleotides agree with TRBD2. The CDR3 runs 18 residues. After removal of 0 bases from V and 4 bases from J, the junction contained 7 bases not matched to a gene. CDR1 is SGHRS, CDR2 YFSETQ, per germline. The CDR3 DNA follows: TGCGCCAGCAGCTTGGAGACTAGCGGGAGGGCAAAGGCAGATACGCAGTATTTT. Translating gives CASSLETSGRAKADTQYF.

This chain connects TRBV9 to TRBJ2-7; TRBD2 aligns across 9 bases. The V and J ends lost 4 bases and 5 bases, in that order; junction bases with no gene match: 7. CDR1 SGDLS and CDR2 YYNGEE come from the germline V gene. The CDR3 runs 14 residues. The DNA of the CDR3 is TGTGCCAGCAGCTCCCAGCGGGAGGCAGACGAGCAGTACTTC. Encoded protein: CASSSQREADEQYF.

This sequence joins TRBV5-8 and TRBJ2-1; 11 nucleotides line up with TRBD2. This CDR3 spans 16 amino acids. J gave up 2 bases and V 0 bases, and 1 base lay outside the gene matches. Germline V lookup: CDR1 SGHTS, CDR2 YDEGEE. CDR3 sequence (DNA): TGTGCCAGCAGCTTGGGACTAGCGGGAACCTACAATGAGCAGTTCTTC. Its translation: CASSLGLAGTYNEQFF.

This clone has only a few counts. The V and J genes are TRBV2 and TRBJ2-5; D may be TRBD2 (7 bases). This CDR3 comprises 15 residues. Trimming took 7 bases from V and 3 from J, leaving 18 bases between them. CDR1 is SNHLY, CDR2 FYNNEI, per germline. In DNA form, the CDR3 reads TGTGCCAGCAAACGCGCCGGGGGGCGCGAAGAGACCCAGTACTTC. Amino acids: CASKRAGGREETQYF.

The rearrangement uses TRBV5-4 and TRBJ2-1; perhaps TRBD1 as D (7 bases). Trimming took off 4 bases at V and 5 bases at J, with 16 bases between the two ends. CDR1 SGHNT and CDR2 YYREEE come from the germline V gene (reference sequence). This CDR3 has 15 amino acids. Written as DNA, the CDR3 is TGTGCCAGCAGCCAGCAGGGGGGACCAAACAATGAGCAGTTCTTC. It yields the protein CASSQQGGPNNEQFF.

V usage is TRBV6-5 and J usage is TRBJ1-5; D perhaps matches TRBD1 (6 bases). Germline-derived CDR1 and CDR2 are MNHEY and SVGAGI. With 2 bases removed from V and 2 bases from J, the gap between germline ends came to 10 bases. This CDR3 contains 15 residues. In DNA form, the CDR3 reads TGTGCCAGCAGTTACGTGGGGGGCGGCAATCAGCCCCAGCATTTT. Protein: CASSYVGGGNQPQHF.

CDR3 region: CASSQDILNTEAFF. For the CDR3, the DNA is TGCGCCAGCAGCCAAGATATCCTAAACACTGAAGCTTTCTTT. This sequence joins TRBV4-3 and TRBJ1-1; D unresolved. The germline V gene encodes CDR1 LGHNA and CDR2 YSLEER. The V end lost 0 bases, the J end lost 2 bases, and 7 bases lay between the germline ends. The CDR3 has 14 amino acids.

This chain connects TRBV11-2 to TRBJ2-7; 12 nucleotides match TRBD2. Trimming at V came to 4 bases and at J to 2 bases, leaving 12 bases not matched to a gene. CDR1 is SGHAT and CDR2 is FQNNGV in the germline V gene. There are 18 residues in the CDR3. The DNA for the CDR3 is TGTGCCAGCAGCTCCCCCCTAGCGGGAGGGTCATGGGCCTACGAGCAGTACTTC. It translates to CASSSPLAGGSWAYEQYF.

The rearrangement links TRBV11-2 to TRBJ2-2, with D possibly called TRBD1 or TRBD2 (6 bases each). Trimming removed 2 bases from V and 5 bases from J, with 18 bases in between. Per the germline V gene, CDR1 is SGHAT and CDR2 is FQNNGV. The length of the CDR3 is 17 residues. CDR3 sequence: CASSLTLTGARTGELFF. The CDR3 nucleotides read TGTGCCAGCAGCTTAACGTTAACGGGGGCGAGGACCGGGGAGCTGTTTTTT.

This rearrangement joins TRBV2 to TRBJ1-2; TRBD1 aligns across 9 bases. This CDR3 is 13 amino acids long. J was trimmed by 6 bases and V by 6 bases; bases with no gene match: 5. In germline, CDR1 is SNHLY, CDR2 FYNNEI. The CDR3 DNA is TGTGCCAGCAGGGGACAGGGAGTTGATGGCTACACCTTC. This gives the protein CASRGQGVDGYTF.

The chain uses TRBV28 and TRBJ2-1; 9 bases match TRBD2. The J segment lost 0 bases and the V segment lost 5 bases, leaving 2 bases of the junction unmatched. The CDR3 is made up of 15 amino acids. Per germline, CDR1 MDHEN and CDR2 SYDVKM. CDR3 in amino acids: CASSRLADSYNEQFF. The CDR3 DNA is TGTGCCAGCAGTAGACTAGCGGACTCCTACAATGAGCAGTTCTTC.

The chain couples TRBV6-5 to TRBJ1-1; D perhaps matches TRBD1 (5 bases). Between the trimmed V and J ends, which lost 4 bases and 3 bases, there was a span of 15 bases. The CDR3 is made up of 15 amino acids. Germline CDR1 MNHEY, CDR2 SVGAGI. CDR3 region: CASSSLGGEDTEAFF. The CDR3 nucleotides are TGTGCCAGCAGTTCCCTTGGGGGAGAAGACACTGAAGCTTTCTTT.

This rearrangement joins TRBV30 to TRBJ2-7, with TRBD2 as a possible D gene (5 bases). The V gene's germline CDR1 is GTSNPN and CDR2 SVGIG (reference sequence). The V end lost 1 base, the J end lost 3 bases, and 7 bases lay between the germline ends. The length of the CDR3 is 12 residues. CDR3 sequence: CAWSEGGYEQYF. The CDR3 region has the DNA TGTGCCTGGAGTGAAGGAGGCTACGAGCAGTACTTC.

The rearrangement links TRBV29-1 to TRBJ2-1; D uncertain. The CDR3 spans 13 residues. Germline assignment: CDR1 SQVTM and CDR2 ANQGSEA. V lost 3 bases, J lost 1 base, and 7 bases lay in between. CDR3 nucleotides: TGCAGCGTTGAGGACCAGTCCTACAATGAGCAGTTCTTC. Translation gives CSVEDQSYNEQFF.

The V and J genes are TRBV11-1 and TRBJ2-3, with 9 bases fitting TRBD2. With V trimmed by 0 bases and J by 6 bases, 4 bases remained unmatched. Germline loops: CDR1 SGHAT, CDR2 FQDESV (reference sequence). The CDR3 has 15 amino acids. The CDR3 coding sequence is TGTGCCAGCAGCTTAGCTAGAGCGGGAGGTGATACGCAGTATTTT. Translating gives CASSLARAGGDTQYF.

V and J are TRBV30 and TRBJ2-5; possible D gene TRBD1, 6 bases. V gave up 4 bases and J gave up 7 bases, with 16 bases separating them. This CDR3 is built from 13 residues. Per the germline V gene, CDR1 is GTSNPN and CDR2 is SVGIG (reference sequence). Written as DNA, the CDR3 is TGTGCCTGGAACCTTTGGGGGCGGTGGACCCAGTACTTC. Protein sequence: CAWNLWGRWTQYF. The complete variable domain, with remaining parts taken from reference TRBV30 and TRBJ2-5, reads SQTIHQWPATLVQPVGSPLSLECTVEGTSNPNLYWYRQAAGRGLQLLFYSVGIGQISSEVPQNLSASRPQDRQFILSSKKLLLSDSGFYLCAWNLWGRWTQYFGPGTRLLVL.

The genes are TRBV15 and TRBJ1-1; D not certain. V was trimmed by 1 base and J by 1 base, leaving 10 bases between them. Germline V CDR1 and CDR2: LNHNV, YYDKDF (reference sequence). There are 15 residues in the CDR3. CDR3 bases: TGTGCCACCAGCAGAGTCGGTGGGAGGAACACTGAAGCTTTCTTT. Translating gives CATSRVGGRNTEAFF.

This clone was found a few times. The chain couples TRBV6-1 to TRBJ1-1; tentatively, D is TRBD1 (5 bases). Per germline, CDR1 MNHNS and CDR2 SASEGT. The CDR3 is 13 residues long. V lost 8 bases and J 1 base, leaving 11 bases between the germline ends. The CDR3 spells CASDQRGNTEAFF. In nucleotides, the CDR3 is TGTGCCAGCGATCAGAGGGGGAACACTGAAGCTTTCTTT.

This clone appeared a single time. The genes are TRBV11-3 and TRBJ1-2, with D tentatively TRBD1 (5 bases). Per the germline V gene, CDR1 is SGHNT and CDR2 is YENEEA. The CDR3 runs 14 residues. V lost 2 bases, J lost 8 bases, and 15 bases lay in between. As DNA, the CDR3 is TGTGCCAGCAGCTTAAATCCGGCGGGGGACGGCTACACCTTC. Encoded protein: CASSLNPAGDGYTF.